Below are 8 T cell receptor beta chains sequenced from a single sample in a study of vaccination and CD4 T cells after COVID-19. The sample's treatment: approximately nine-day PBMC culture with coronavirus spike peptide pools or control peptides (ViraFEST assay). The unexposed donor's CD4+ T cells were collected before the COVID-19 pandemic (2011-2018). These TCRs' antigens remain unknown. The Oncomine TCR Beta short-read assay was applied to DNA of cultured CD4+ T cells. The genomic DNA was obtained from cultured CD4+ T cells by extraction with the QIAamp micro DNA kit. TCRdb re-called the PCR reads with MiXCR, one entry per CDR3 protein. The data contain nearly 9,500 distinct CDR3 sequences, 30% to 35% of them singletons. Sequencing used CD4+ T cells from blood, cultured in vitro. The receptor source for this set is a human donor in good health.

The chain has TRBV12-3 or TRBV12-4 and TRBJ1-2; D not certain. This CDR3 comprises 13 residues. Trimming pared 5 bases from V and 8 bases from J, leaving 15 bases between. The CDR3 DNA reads TGTGCCAGCAGTCTCACACACCGGGGAGGCTACACCTTC. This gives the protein CASSLTHRGGYTF.

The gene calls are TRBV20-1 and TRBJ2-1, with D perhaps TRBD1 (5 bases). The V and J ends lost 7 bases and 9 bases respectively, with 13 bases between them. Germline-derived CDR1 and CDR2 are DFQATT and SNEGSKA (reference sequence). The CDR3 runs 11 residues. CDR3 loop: CSVQGFSEQFF. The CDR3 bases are TGCAGTGTCCAGGGTTTTAGTGAGCAGTTCTTC.

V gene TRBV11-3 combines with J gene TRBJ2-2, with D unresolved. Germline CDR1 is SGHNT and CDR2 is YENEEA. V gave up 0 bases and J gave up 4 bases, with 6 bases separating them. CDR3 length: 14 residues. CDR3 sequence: CASSLDGSTGELFF. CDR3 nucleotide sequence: TGTGCCAGCAGCTTAGATGGGTCCACCGGGGAGCTGTTTTTT. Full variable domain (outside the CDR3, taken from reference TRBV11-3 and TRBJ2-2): EAGVVQSPRYKIIEKKQPVAFWCNPISGHNTLYWYLQNLGQGPELLIRYENEEAVDDSQLPKDRFSAERLKGVDSTLKIQPAELGDSAVYLCASSLDGSTGELFFGEGSRLTVL.

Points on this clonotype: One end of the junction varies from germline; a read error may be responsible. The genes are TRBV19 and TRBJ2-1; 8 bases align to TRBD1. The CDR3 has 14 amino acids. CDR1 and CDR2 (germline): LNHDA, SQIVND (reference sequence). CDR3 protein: CATSGSGTGKKLDF. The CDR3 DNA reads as TGTGCCACCAGTGGGTCAGGGACAGGTAAAAAGCTTGATTTC. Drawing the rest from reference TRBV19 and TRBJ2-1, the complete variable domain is DGGITQSPKYLFRKEGQNVTLSCEQNLNHDAMYWYRQDPGQGLRLIYYSQIVNDFQKGDIAEGYSVSREKKESFPLTVTSAQKNPTAFYLCATSGSGTGKKLDFGPGTRLTVL.

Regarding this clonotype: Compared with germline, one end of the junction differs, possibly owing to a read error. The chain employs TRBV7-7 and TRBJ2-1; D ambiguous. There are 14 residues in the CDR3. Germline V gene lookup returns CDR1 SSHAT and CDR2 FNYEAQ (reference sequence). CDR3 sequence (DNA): TGTGCTAGCAGCCCGAGGTTCGATTACAATGAGCAGTTCTTC. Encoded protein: CASSPRFDYNEQFF.

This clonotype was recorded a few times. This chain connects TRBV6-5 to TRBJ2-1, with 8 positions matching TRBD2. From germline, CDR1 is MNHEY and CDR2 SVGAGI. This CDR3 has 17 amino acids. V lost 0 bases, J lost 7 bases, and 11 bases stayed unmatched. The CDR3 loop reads CASSYSSTSGPLNEQFF. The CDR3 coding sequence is TGTGCCAGCAGTTACTCGTCCACTAGCGGACCTTTAAATGAGCAGTTCTTC.

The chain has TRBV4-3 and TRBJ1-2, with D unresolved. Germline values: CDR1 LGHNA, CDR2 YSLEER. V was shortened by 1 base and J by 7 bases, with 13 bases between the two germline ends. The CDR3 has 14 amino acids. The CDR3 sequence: CASSQGTAGFGYTF. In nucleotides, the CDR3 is TGCGCCAGCAGCCAAGGCACCGCGGGCTTTGGCTACACCTTC.

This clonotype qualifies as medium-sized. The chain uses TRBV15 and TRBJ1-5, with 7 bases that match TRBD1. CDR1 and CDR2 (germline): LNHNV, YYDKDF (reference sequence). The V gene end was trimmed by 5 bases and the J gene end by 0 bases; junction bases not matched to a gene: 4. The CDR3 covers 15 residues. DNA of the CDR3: TGTGCCACCAGCGCGACAGGGTCTAGCAATCAGCCCCAGCATTTT. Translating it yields CATSATGSSNQPQHF. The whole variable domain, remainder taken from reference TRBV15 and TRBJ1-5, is DAMVIQNPRYQVTQFGKPVTLSCSQTLNHNVMYWYQQKSSQAPKLLFHYYDKDFNNEADTPDNFQSRRPNTSFCFLDIRSPGLGDTAMYLCATSATGSSNQPQHFGDGTRLSIL.